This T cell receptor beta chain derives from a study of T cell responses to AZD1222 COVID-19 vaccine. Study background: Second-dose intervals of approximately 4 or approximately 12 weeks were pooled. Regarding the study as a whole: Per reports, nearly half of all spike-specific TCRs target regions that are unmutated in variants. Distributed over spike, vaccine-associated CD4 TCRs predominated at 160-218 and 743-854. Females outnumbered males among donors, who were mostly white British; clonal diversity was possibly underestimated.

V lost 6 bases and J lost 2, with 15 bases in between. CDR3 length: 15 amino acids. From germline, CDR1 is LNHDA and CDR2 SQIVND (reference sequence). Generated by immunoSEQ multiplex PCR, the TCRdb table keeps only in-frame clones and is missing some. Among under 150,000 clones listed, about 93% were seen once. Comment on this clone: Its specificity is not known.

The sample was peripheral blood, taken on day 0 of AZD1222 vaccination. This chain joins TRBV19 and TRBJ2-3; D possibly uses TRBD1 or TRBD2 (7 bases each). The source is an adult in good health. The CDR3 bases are TGTGCCAGTAGGAGAGCGGGGACAGACACAGATACGCAGTATTTT. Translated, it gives CASRRAGTDTDTQYF.